Below are 10 T cell receptor beta chains sequenced from a single sample in a study of blood T cell repertoires in COVID-19. Assay used: immunoSEQ multiplex PCR; TCRdb lists only in-frame clones, some missing. Of about 220,000 clones listed, 82% are singletons. The specimen was peripheral blood. These receptors were taken from an elderly woman with COVID-19, enrolled during active disease.

The chain is built from TRBV3-1 (or the pseudogene TRBV3-2) and TRBJ1-1; D is ambiguous. This CDR3 comprises 13 residues. The V and J ends lost 1 base and 12 bases respectively, with 15 bases between them. CDR1 LGHDT and CDR2 YNNKEL come from the germline V gene (reference sequence). The CDR3 nucleotides read TGTGCCAGCAGCCAAGGTCATGGGAGTCGGACTTTCTTT. Protein: CASSQGHGSRTFF.

This clone was seen a few times. The V gene is TRBV10-3, the J gene TRBJ1-6; D perhaps matches TRBD1 (5 bases). Per the germline V gene, CDR1 is ENHRY and CDR2 is SYGVKD. This CDR3 spans 15 amino acids. The ends were cut back, 8 bases at V and 2 bases at J, with 13 bases in the middle. The CDR3 DNA follows: TGTGCCATCGGTTTAGGGGTGACCTATAATTCACCCCTCCACTTT. Translating it yields CAIGLGVTYNSPLHF.

This chain joins TRBV19 and TRBJ1-4; 9 nucleotides align to TRBD1. The CDR3 is made up of 15 amino acids. The germline gives CDR1 LNHDA, CDR2 SQIVND (reference sequence). V was clipped by 3 bases and J by 6 bases; unmatched bases: 5. The CDR3 sequence is CASSIGTGRHEKLFF. Written as DNA, the CDR3 is TGTGCCAGTAGTATTGGGACAGGGAGGCATGAAAAACTGTTTTTT.

A few counts support this clone. The chain uses TRBV18 and TRBJ2-7; TRBD2 aligns across 9 bases. The V and J ends lost 6 bases and 3 bases, in that order; junction bases with no gene match: 6. CDR3 length: 14 residues. The V gene's germline CDR1 is KGHSH and CDR2 LQKENI. This CDR3 is CASSVAGVSYEQYF. The CDR3 DNA sequence: TGTGCCAGCTCCGTAGCGGGAGTGAGCTACGAGCAGTACTTC.

The CDR3 loop is CASSGGTRNTIYF. DNA for the CDR3: TGTGCCAGCAGTGGAGGTACTAGAAACACCATATATTTT. The V gene is TRBV27, the J gene TRBJ1-3; D remains ambiguous. V dropped 5 bases and J dropped 5 bases, with 10 bases sitting between them. The CDR3 totals 13 residues. CDR1 is MNHEY, CDR2 SMNVEV, per germline (reference sequence).

The chain couples TRBV28 to TRBJ1-1; D is possibly TRBD1 (5 bases). CDR3 length equals 14 residues. Trimming left V 8 bases short and J 3 bases short, with 16 bases between. CDR1 is MDHEN and CDR2 is SYDVKM in the germline V gene. CDR3 sequence reads: CASSMGGQDTEAFF. CDR3 sequence (DNA): TGTGCCAGCTCTATGGGGGGTCAGGACACTGAAGCTTTCTTT.

This chain connects TRBV19 to TRBJ1-1; TRBD1 matches at 7 bases. The CDR3 runs to 15 residues. Unmatched junction bases numbered 13, after V lost 10 bases and J lost 2 bases. CDR1 is LNHDA, CDR2 SQIVND, per germline (reference sequence). CDR3 DNA sequence: TGTGCCACCGGGACAGTTTATAGCCCTAACACTGAAGCTTTCTTT. Its protein product is CATGTVYSPNTEAFF.

The rearrangement joins TRBV6-5 to TRBJ1-1, with 7 bases that match TRBD1. CDR1 and CDR2 (germline): MNHEY, SVGAGI. The CDR3 is 13 residues long. V dropped 4 bases and J dropped 5; count of bases not matched to a gene: 4. DNA for the CDR3: TGTGCCAGCAGTTTAGGGGGCTGGACTGAAGCTTTCTTT. Protein sequence: CASSLGGWTEAFF.

The rearrangement joins TRBV6-5 to TRBJ1-2, with no clear D. Trimming removed 0 bases from V and 6 bases from J, with 11 bases in between. The CDR3 runs to 14 residues. Germline V gene sequence: CDR1 MNHEY, CDR2 SVGAGI. The CDR3 nucleotides are TGTGCCAGCAGTTACTCCACGGCAGGCGATGGCTACACCTTC. Protein: CASSYSTAGDGYTF.

The J gene is TRBJ2-1, the V gene TRBV9, with D perhaps matching TRBD2 (5 bases). The V and J ends lost 4 bases and 9 bases respectively, with 8 bases between them. Germline CDR1 reads SGDLS; CDR2 reads YYNGEE. This CDR3 region has 11 residues. As DNA, the CDR3 is TGTGCCAGCAGCCGGGATATTGAGCAGTTCTTC. As protein: CASSRDIEQFF.